Each of the 7 T cell receptor beta chains below was sequenced from the same sample in a study of cytomegalovirus exposure and HLA in healthy donors. Vbeta (60) and Jbeta (13) primers were used in the PCR. The assay was immunoSEQ multiplex PCR, and TCRdb's table has in-frame clones only and misses some. The sample contains about 99,000 clones, over 9% of which appear only once. The material sequenced was PBMCs. These receptors were obtained from a middle-aged man in good health and CMV-seropositive.

V usage is TRBV7-9 and J usage is TRBJ1-2; unclear D gene. The CDR3 is 14 residues long. V lost 0 bases, J lost 4 bases, and 9 bases lay in between. CDR1 is SEHNR and CDR2 is FQNEAQ in the germline V gene (reference sequence). In DNA form, the CDR3 reads TGTGCCAGCAGCTTAGCACCAGGTCTCTATGGCTACACCTTC. The encoded protein is CASSLAPGLYGYTF.

This clone was counted a few times. The chain joins TRBV18 to TRBJ2-7; 7 bases agree with TRBD1. This CDR3 is 14 amino acids long. V shed 6 bases, J shed 3 bases, and the junction held 8 bases outside the gene matches. Germline V gene lookup returns CDR1 KGHSH and CDR2 LQKENI. The CDR3 protein is CASSHGTESYEQYF. The CDR3 DNA follows: TGTGCCAGCTCCCATGGGACAGAAAGCTACGAGCAGTACTTC.

This clone was seen a few times. The chain joins TRBV27 to TRBJ2-7; 9 bases line up with TRBD2. The CDR3 spans 15 residues. Trimming removed 4 bases from V and 0 bases from J; junction bases left unmatched: 4. The germline V gene encodes CDR1 MNHEY and CDR2 SMNVEV (reference sequence). The CDR3: CASSYLAGSSYEQYF. CDR3 coding DNA: TGTGCCAGCAGTTACCTAGCGGGAAGCTCCTACGAGCAGTACTTC.

The chain carries TRBV7-9 and TRBJ1-6, with no clear D. The CDR3 is 15 residues long. CDR1 and CDR2 from the germline V gene are SEHNR and FQNEAQ (reference sequence). Trimming removed 6 bases from V and 2 bases from J, with 11 bases in between. Here the CDR3 DNA reads TGTGCCAGCAGGGACGTCGGGACCTATAATTCACCCCTCCACTTT. Translating gives CASRDVGTYNSPLHF.

The J gene is TRBJ2-3, the V gene TRBV4-3; possible D gene TRBD1, 5 bases. Between the trimmed V and J ends, which lost 0 bases and 5 bases, there was a span of 6 bases. CDR3 length equals 13 residues. Germline CDR1 LGHNA, CDR2 YSLEER. CDR3 in DNA: TGCGCCAGCAGCCAAGATCAGGGAGATACGCAGTATTTT. Its translation: CASSQDQGDTQYF.

The chain recombines TRBV11-2 with TRBJ2-1, with 7 positions matching TRBD2. V trimming: 3 bases; J trimming: 1 base; junction bases outside the gene matches: 3. The CDR3 is made up of 15 amino acids. Germline loops: CDR1 SGHAT, CDR2 FQNNGV. The DNA of the CDR3 is TGTGCCAGCAGCTTGGGCGGGAGATCCTACAATGAGCAGTTCTTC. Encoded protein: CASSLGGRSYNEQFF.

This sequence joins TRBV19 and TRBJ2-3, with TRBD2 identical over 10 bases. This CDR3 has 16 amino acids. CDR1 and CDR2 (germline): LNHDA, SQIVND (reference sequence). J lost 3 bases, V lost 3 bases, and 6 bases had no gene match. CDR3 bases: TGTGCCAGTAGTATGAGGAGGACTAGCGGTACAGATACGCAGTATTTT. Translating it yields CASSMRRTSGTDTQYF.